The rows below give T cell receptor beta chains drawn from one sample of a study of T cell repertoires in cytomegalovirus infection. No antigen has been identified for these receptors. TCRdb used MiXCR to reprocess the reads, holding one entry per CDR3 protein. The table records fewer than 950,000 distinct CDR3 sequences, approximately 32% of them present only once. The sample here was cultured CD8+ T cells from PBMCs, taken from culture after CMV antigen stimulation. These receptors were taken from a human donor in good health (CMV status not recorded). Some clones in this sample may be carry-over from other donors' samples. CDR3s include the opening cysteine and the closing phenylalanine or tryptophan. Fields, in order: J gene, clone size, V gene, D gene, CDR3 DNA, CDR3 protein. The D gene is left open where the match is weak. Rows give clone size only sometimes, using once, few, many, or a class for an expanded clone.

J: TRBJ1-2
size: once
V: TRBV11-1
D: .
DNA: TGTGCCAGCAGCGGGAGGGGGGGGGCGAGAGGCTACACCTTC
CDR3: CASSGRGGARGYTF

J: TRBJ2-5
size: .
V: TRBV7-8
D: .
DNA: TGTGCCAGCAGCTTCGGGGTGACTAGACAAGAGACCCAGTACTTC
CDR3: CASSFGVTRQETQYF

J: TRBJ2-3
size: few
V: TRBV28
D: TRBD1
DNA: TGTGCCAGCAGTTCTCGCCCGGACAGGGATGACACAGATACGCAGTATTTT
CDR3: CASSSRPDRDDTDTQYF

J: TRBJ2-7
size: .
V: TRBV5-1
D: TRBD1
DNA: TGCGCCAGCAGCTTGGTGGGGACAGGGAGGGGGCCTTACGAGCAGTACTTC
CDR3: CASSLVGTGRGPYEQYF

J: TRBJ2-2
size: .
V: TRBV4-3
D: TRBD1
DNA: TGCGCCAGCAGTTCAGCGACAGGGTGGAGCGGGGAGCTGTTTTTT
CDR3: CASSSATGWSGELFF

J: TRBJ2-3
size: many
V: TRBV11-3
D: .
DNA: TGTGCCAGCAGCTCTAGAGCTAGCACAGATACGCAGTATTTT
CDR3: CASSSRASTDTQYF

J: TRBJ1-5
size: few
V: TRBV27
D: TRBD1
DNA: TGTGCCAGCAGTTCCGACAGGGAGACTCAGCCCCAGCATTTT
CDR3: CASSSDRETQPQHF

J: TRBJ1-2
size: .
V: TRBV6-1
D: TRBD1
DNA: TGTGCCAGCAGTGGGACAGGGTTCGGCTATGGCTACACCTTC
CDR3: CASSGTGFGYGYTF

J: TRBJ1-2
size: many
V: TRBV7-2
D: TRBD1
DNA: TGTGCCAGCACCCTATCCCCGACAGGGAGTTATGGCTACACCTTC
CDR3: CASTLSPTGSYGYTF

J: TRBJ1-6
size: few
V: TRBV5-1
D: .
DNA: TGCGCCAGCAGCCCGGGCCCCAGCTCCTATAATTCACCCCTCCACTTT
CDR3: CASSPGPSSYNSPLHF

J: TRBJ2-1
size: many
V: TRBV7-6
D: TRBD2
DNA: TGTGCCAGCAGCCGAACTAGCGGGGGGGCCTACAATGAGCAGTTCTTC
CDR3: CASSRTSGGAYNEQFF

J: TRBJ2-1
size: once
V: TRBV4-2
D: .
DNA: TGTGCCAGCAGCCAAGAGCCGATAGGCCAGGGCTCCTACAATGAGCAGTTCTTC
CDR3: CASSQEPIGQGSYNEQFF

J: TRBJ1-1
size: many
V: TRBV7-2
D: .
DNA: TGTGCCAGCAGCTGGGGGTCCTTGAACACTGAAGCTTTCTTT
CDR3: CASSWGSLNTEAFF

J: TRBJ2-5
size: few
V: TRBV20-1
D: .
DNA: TGCAGTTTTAAAGGAACGTACCAAGAGACCCAGTACTTC
CDR3: CSFKGTYQETQYF

J: TRBJ2-3
size: few
V: TRBV6-5
D: .
DNA: TGTGCCAGCAGTTACAACGGGGGACCCCCCTACGACACAGATACGCAGTATTTT
CDR3: CASSYNGGPPYDTDTQYF

J: TRBJ1-1
size: few
V: TRBV4-3
D: .
DNA: TGCGCCAGCACCTCGGGCATCCACACTGAAGCTTTCTTT
CDR3: CASTSGIHTEAFF

J: TRBJ2-7
size: .
V: TRBV5-1
D: .
DNA: TGCGCCAGCAGCTTGTACGGCCCGGAGCAGTACTTC
CDR3: CASSLYGPEQYF

J: TRBJ2-2
size: many
V: TRBV7-2
D: TRBD1
DNA: TGTGCCAGCAGCAGTAAGACAGGGATTTTTGTCGGGGAGCTGTTTTTT
CDR3: CASSSKTGIFVGELFF

J: TRBJ1-4
size: few
V: TRBV28
D: .
DNA: TGTGCCAGCCTGCCCAGGGGACCAACTAATGAAAAACTGTTTTTT
CDR3: CASLPRGPTNEKLFF

J: TRBJ2-2
size: .
V: TRBV4-3
D: .
DNA: TGCGCCAGCAGCCAAGTTCTTGACAGTACGAACACCGGGGAGCTGTTTTTT
CDR3: CASSQVLDSTNTGELFF

J: TRBJ1-4
size: few
V: TRBV6-5
D: .
DNA: TGTGCCAGCAGTTACTCGAGGGGTGCTAGTGAAAAACTGTTTTTT
CDR3: CASSYSRGASEKLFF

J: TRBJ2-5
size: .
V: TRBV28
D: .
DNA: TGTGCCAGCAGGATCGTAGACGGGCAAGAGACCCAGTACTTC
CDR3: CASRIVDGQETQYF

J: TRBJ2-1
size: .
V: TRBV27
D: .
DNA: TGTGCCAGCAGTTTCGTGACTACATACAATGAGCAGTTCTTC
CDR3: CASSFVTTYNEQFF

J: TRBJ1-2
size: .
V: TRBV7-9
D: .
DNA: .
CDR3: CASSFGAGTGGLDYGYTF

J: TRBJ2-2
size: .
V: TRBV6-2/TRBV6-3
D: .
DNA: TGTGCCAGCAAGACGCAGTATTCGAACACCGGGGAGCTGTTTTTT
CDR3: CASKTQYSNTGELFF

J: TRBJ2-5
size: .
V: TRBV11-1
D: .
DNA: TGTGCCAGCAGCTCAACACCCCGGGGCCCCTACCGAGAGACCCAGTACTTC
CDR3: CASSSTPRGPYRETQYF

J: TRBJ2-3
size: many
V: TRBV7-2
D: TRBD2
DNA: TGTGCCAGCAGCGCCGGACTAGCGGGGGGCTTCACAGATACGCAGTATTTT
CDR3: CASSAGLAGGFTDTQYF

J: TRBJ2-5
size: many
V: TRBV7-2
D: .
DNA: TGTGCCAGCAGCTCCCGACCAGGGTTTCAAGAGACCCAGTACTTC
CDR3: CASSSRPGFQETQYF

J: TRBJ1-2
size: .
V: TRBV2
D: .
DNA: TGTGCCAGCAGTGAAAGTCTGGGTAACTATGGCTACACCTTC
CDR3: CASSESLGNYGYTF

J: TRBJ1-5
size: few
V: TRBV7-9
D: .
DNA: TGTGCCAGCAGCCCAAACCGAGGGGTCAATCAGCCCCAGCATTTT
CDR3: CASSPNRGVNQPQHF

J: TRBJ2-1
size: .
V: TRBV11-1
D: .
DNA: TGTGCCAGCGGGATATCAGTCAATGAGCAGTTCTTC
CDR3: CASGISVNEQFF

J: TRBJ2-7
size: .
V: TRBV19
D: .
DNA: TGTGCCAGTAGTCTGACAACCGGGACCCACGAGCAGTACTTC
CDR3: CASSLTTGTHEQYF

J: TRBJ2-1
size: .
V: TRBV27
D: .
DNA: TGTGCCAGCAGTTTATCGATAATTCCCTACAATGAGCAGTTCTTC
CDR3: CASSLSIIPYNEQFF

J: TRBJ2-7
size: .
V: TRBV4-1
D: TRBD1
DNA: TGCGCCAGCAGCCAAGAGATAACAGGGGCTTACGAGCAGCACTTC
CDR3: CASSQEITGAYEQHF

J: TRBJ2-1
size: .
V: TRBV29-1
D: .
DNA: TGCAGCGTTGCCGTGTACAATGAGCAGTTCTTC
CDR3: CSVAVYNEQFF

J: TRBJ2-2
size: few
V: TRBV10-3
D: .
DNA: TGTGCCATTCAGTGGGCGGCGGGGGAGCTGTTTTTT
CDR3: CAIQWAAGELFF

J: TRBJ1-1
size: .
V: TRBV9
D: .
DNA: TGTGCCAGCACCATCTCGACAGGGAACACTGAAGCTTTCTTT
CDR3: CASTISTGNTEAFF

J: TRBJ2-1
size: many
V: TRBV4-1
D: TRBD2
DNA: TGCGCCAGCAGCCAAGGGACTAGCGGGGGGGCCTACAATGAGCAGTTCTTC
CDR3: CASSQGTSGGAYNEQFF

J: TRBJ2-3
size: once
V: TRBV27
D: .
DNA: TGTGCCAGCAGTCCCTATGACCCAGATACGCAGTATTTT
CDR3: CASSPYDPDTQYF

J: TRBJ1-6
size: few
V: TRBV19
D: .
DNA: TGTGCCACCAGGGGACTCAATTCACCCCTCCACTTT
CDR3: CATRGLNSPLHF

J: TRBJ1-1
size: .
V: TRBV4-1
D: .
DNA: TGCGCCAGCAGCCCCCTCGGGGGTAGATTGAACACTGAAGCTTTCTTT
CDR3: CASSPLGGRLNTEAFF

J: TRBJ1-2
size: .
V: TRBV25-1
D: TRBD1
DNA: TGTGCCAGCAGTGAGGGACAGGGGGTTGGAGGCTACACCTTC
CDR3: CASSEGQGVGGYTF

J: TRBJ1-2
size: few
V: TRBV13
D: .
DNA: TGTGCCAGCAGCTTTAGATATGGGATGCCGAATGGCTACACCTTC
CDR3: CASSFRYGMPNGYTF

J: TRBJ2-3
size: .
V: TRBV5-1
D: .
DNA: TGCGCCAGCAGCGGCGGGCCTAGCACAGATACGCAGTATTTT
CDR3: CASSGGPSTDTQYF

J: TRBJ1-2
size: .
V: TRBV9
D: .
DNA: TGTGCCAGCAGCGTAGGCGACACCCCGGGGAACTATGGCTACACCTTC
CDR3: CASSVGDTPGNYGYTF

J: TRBJ2-3
size: few
V: TRBV4-2
D: .
DNA: TGTGCCAGCAGCCAAGCATCAGAGCCGCAGACGGCAGATACGCAGTATTTT
CDR3: CASSQASEPQTADTQYF

J: TRBJ2-3
size: few
V: TRBV6-1
D: TRBD2
DNA: TGTGCCACCTCTTTTCGGGGGGGCCTCGACGATACGCAGTATTTT
CDR3: CATSFRGGLDDTQYF